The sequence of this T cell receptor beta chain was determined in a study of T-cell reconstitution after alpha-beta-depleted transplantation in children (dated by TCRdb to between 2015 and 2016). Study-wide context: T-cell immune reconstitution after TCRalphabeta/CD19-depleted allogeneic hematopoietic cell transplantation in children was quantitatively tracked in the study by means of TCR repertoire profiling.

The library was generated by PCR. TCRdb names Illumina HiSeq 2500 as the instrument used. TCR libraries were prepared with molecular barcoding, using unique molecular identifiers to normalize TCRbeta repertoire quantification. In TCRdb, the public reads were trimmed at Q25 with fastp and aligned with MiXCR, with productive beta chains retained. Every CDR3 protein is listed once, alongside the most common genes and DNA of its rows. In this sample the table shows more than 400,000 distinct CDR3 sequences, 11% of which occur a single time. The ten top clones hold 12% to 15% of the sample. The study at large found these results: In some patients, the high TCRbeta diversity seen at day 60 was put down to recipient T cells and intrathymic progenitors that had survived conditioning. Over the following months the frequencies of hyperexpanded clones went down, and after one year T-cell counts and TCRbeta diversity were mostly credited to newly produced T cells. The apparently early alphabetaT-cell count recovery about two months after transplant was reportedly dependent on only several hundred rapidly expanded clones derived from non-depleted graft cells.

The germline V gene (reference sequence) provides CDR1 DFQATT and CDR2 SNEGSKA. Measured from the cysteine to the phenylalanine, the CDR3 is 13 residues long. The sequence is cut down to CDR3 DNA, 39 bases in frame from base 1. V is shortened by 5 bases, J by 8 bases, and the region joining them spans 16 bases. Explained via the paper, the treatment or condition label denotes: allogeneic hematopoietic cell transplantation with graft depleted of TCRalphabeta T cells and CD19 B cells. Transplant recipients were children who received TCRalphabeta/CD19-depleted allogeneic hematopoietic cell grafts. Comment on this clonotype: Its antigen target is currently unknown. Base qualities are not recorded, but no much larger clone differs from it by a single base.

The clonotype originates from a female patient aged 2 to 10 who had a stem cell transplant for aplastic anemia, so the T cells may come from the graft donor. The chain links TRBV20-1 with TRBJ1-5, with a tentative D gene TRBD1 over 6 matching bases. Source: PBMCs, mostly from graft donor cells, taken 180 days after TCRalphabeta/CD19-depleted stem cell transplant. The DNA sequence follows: TGCAGTGCTGAAGGGACACCATTGGAGCCCCAGCATTTT. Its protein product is CSAEGTPLEPQHF.